The 6 T cell receptor beta chains presented below share a single source sample, sequenced in a study of identical twins. TCRdb analysed the 5' RACE reads with MiXCR anew, one entry per CDR3 protein. The sample holds some 570,000 distinct CDR3 sequences, around 22% seen once. This sample also appeared in a second study, on yellow fever vaccine responses in identical twins.

The source material was CD4+ T cells sorted from blood. The receptor set was obtained from a woman aged 18-29 years in good health.

In this sample, this clonotype turned up a few times. CDR3 bases: TGTGCCAGCAGCCCATGGACTAGCGGGGGGTATGAGCAGTTCTTC. As protein: CASSPWTSGGYEQFF. V gene TRBV7-2 combines with J gene TRBJ2-1; TRBD2 agrees at 14 bases. The length of the CDR3 is 15 residues. Per the germline V gene, CDR1 is SGHTA and CDR2 is FQGNSA. The V segment lost 5 bases and the J segment 8 bases; nucleotides outside the gene matches: 5.

This clonotype was seen ten or more times. J is TRBJ2-3 and V is TRBV20-1, with TRBD2 identical over 7 bases. The V and J ends lost 5 bases and 0 bases, in that order; junction bases with no gene match: 2. The CDR3 has 13 amino acids. Germline CDR1 DFQATT, CDR2 SNEGSKA (reference sequence). CDR3 sequence (DNA): TGCAGTGCTCCGGGGGGTAGCACAGATACGCAGTATTTT. Amino acids: CSAPGGSTDTQYF.

V and J are TRBV6-1 and TRBJ2-5; 9 bases fit TRBD2. CDR3 length: 13 amino acids. With 6 bases clipped from V and 3 bases from J, the junction kept 2 bases outside the gene matches. CDR1 and CDR2 (germline): MNHNS, SASEGT. Written as DNA, the CDR3 is TGTGCCAGCAGCTGGACTAGCGAAGAGACCCAGTACTTC. This translates into CASSWTSEETQYF.

The CDR3 is CASTMKFALEQYF. CDR3 bases: TGTGCCAGCACTATGAAATTCGCGTTGGAGCAGTACTTC. The chain joins TRBV12-3 or TRBV12-4 to TRBJ2-7; D call uncertain. Between the trimmed V and J ends, which lost 7 bases and 7 bases, there was a span of 17 bases. The CDR3 sequence is 13 residues long.

This clonotype was seen only once. This rearrangement joins TRBV12-3 or TRBV12-4 to TRBJ2-2; D perhaps matches TRBD1 (5 bases). The CDR3 runs 16 residues. Deletions cut 7 bases from V and 4 bases from J, with 19 bases between. CDR3 sequence: CASNETDQLSTGELFF. CDR3 nucleotides: TGTGCCAGCAACGAGACAGACCAACTAAGCACCGGGGAGCTGTTTTTT.

In DNA form, the CDR3 reads TGTGCCATCAGTGAGTACACAGGGGGGAACTACAATGAGCAGTTCTTC. Amino acid sequence: CAISEYTGGNYNEQFF. V is TRBV10-3 and J is TRBJ2-1, with 8 bases fitting TRBD1. V was pared by 1 base and J by 3 bases, with 5 bases of the junction left unmatched. The germline V gene encodes CDR1 ENHRY and CDR2 SYGVKD. CDR3 length: 16 residues.